This T cell receptor beta chain was obtained from a study of blood T cell repertoires in COVID-19 (dated by TCRdb to the early 2020s). Regarding the research as a whole: Samples from collaborators originated in the United States, Italy and Spain and spanned both the acute and convalescent phases of COVID-19. The material from the prospective study consisted of cDNA or gDNA derived from T cells, B-cell-depleted T cells, or PBMCs. The dataset comprised deeply sampled blood TCRbeta repertoires from subjects exposed to, actively infected with, or recovered from COVID-19. A freely available public database, intended as a resource for researchers studying the immune response to SARS-CoV-2, is where the repertoires were released. The samples were drawn from two sources: the first 160 participants of the ongoing ImmuneRACE study, and over 1,000 subjects contributed by 6 global collaborators. Nearly every sample came with metadata listing a de-identified subject ID, COVID-19 status, age in years and sex. HLA class I and class II types, where available, came from metadata supplied by the sample provider rather than from assay-based typing. The full study reports these points: Clinical and demographic metadata were provided uncurated, with the amount varying by source and participant.

Another Seattle source contributed samples from volunteer blood donors who had recovered from COVID-19. Whole blood was collected in K2EDTA tubes by collaborating institutions according to the institutions' own protocols. For TCRbeta analysis, collaborators shipped samples in one of three forms: frozen whole blood, isolated PBMCs, or DNA extracted from either of those sample types. The germline V gene provides CDR1 LGHNT and CDR2 FRNRAP. Inclusive of the bounding cysteine and phenylalanine, the CDR3 is 14 residues long. CDR3 DNA only is kept here, 42 bases in frame from base 1. V lost 5 bases and J lost 0 bases; the stretch between them is 9 bases long. The immunoSEQ Assay, a bias-controlled multiplex PCR, was used to amplify TCRbeta CDR3 regions from genomic DNA. In the authors' own workflow: The number of nucleated cells in each sample was estimated from the amplification of reference gene primers within the assay. Sequence reads were collapsed and filtered to measure the absolute abundance of every unique TCRbeta CDR3 rearrangement. For each sample, productive Simpson clonality was calculated as the square root of Simpson's diversity index over productive rearrangements. TCRdb mirrors the immuneACCESS table, restricted to in-frame sequences. Some clones are absent from its copies; in checked studies, under half trace to an unresolved V gene, and the reason for the others is unknown. That table furnishes V, J and clone size, whereas the DNA furnished D and trimming. The sample table records 200,000 or so clones; around 83% of these occur just once. 2% to 2.5% of the sample is held by the ten biggest clonotypes.

Regarding this clone: The antigen this receptor binds is unknown. No much larger clone exists at a distance of one base, and base qualities are not known.

The source is a man aged 35-49 years who had recovered from COVID-19. The sequenced material came from peripheral blood. The rearrangement joined TRBV12-5 to TRBJ2-3; TRBD1 is a weak D gene call, 5 bases matching. CDR3 sequence: CASGPRQSTDTQYF. The nucleotide sequence reads as follows: TGTGCTAGTGGTCCCCGACAGAGCACAGATACGCAGTATTTT.